This entry lists 26 T cell receptor beta chains sequenced from one sample in a study of identical twins. TCRdb reprocessed the 5' RACE reads with MiXCR, giving one entry per CDR3 protein. This repertoire shows roughly 750,000 distinct CDR3 sequences, approximately 21% found once; its top ten account for 4.3%. The sample was also linked to a second study, of T cells expressing NK-cell markers.

Sequenced input: PBMCs. The receptors were sampled from a woman in her late teens or twenties in good health.

This chain connects TRBV9 to TRBJ1-2; 7 bases line up with TRBD1. The CDR3 extends over 15 amino acids. Losses at the gene ends were 0 bases for V and 6 bases for J; bases not matched to a gene: 8. Germline CDR1 and CDR2: SGDLS and YYNGEE. This chain's CDR3 is CASSVEWQGGNGYTF. The CDR3 DNA is TGTGCCAGCAGCGTAGAATGGCAGGGGGGAAATGGCTACACCTTC.

This chain uses TRBV5-1 with TRBJ1-2; 11 nucleotides line up with TRBD1. The CDR3 consists of 15 residues. The V gene end was trimmed by 4 bases and the J gene end by 6 bases; junction bases not matched to a gene: 8. Germline CDR1 SGHRS, CDR2 YFSETQ. The CDR3 DNA is TGCGCCAGCAGCCCCCCGGACAGGGGGCTCGATGGCTACACCTTC. Protein product: CASSPPDRGLDGYTF.

The chain employs TRBV7-3 and TRBJ2-1; 12 bases map to TRBD2. V dropped 6 bases and J dropped 10; count of bases not matched to a gene: 4. The germline V gene encodes CDR1 SGHTA and CDR2 FQGTGA. The CDR3 length is 13 residues. CDR3 sequence reads: CASRASGGAEQFF. The CDR3 nucleotides read TGTGCCAGCAGGGCTAGCGGGGGGGCGGAGCAGTTCTTC.

The chain carries TRBV7-2 and TRBJ2-1; D is ambiguous. V shed 5 bases and J shed 5 bases, with 16 bases lying between them. The CDR3 extends over 15 amino acids. Germline V gene lookup returns CDR1 SGHTA and CDR2 FQGNSA. This chain's CDR3 is CASSPDVWADNEQFF. The DNA for the CDR3 is TGTGCCAGCAGCCCGGACGTATGGGCGGACAATGAGCAGTTCTTC.

This clonotype showed up just a few times. The CDR3 region is CASSLRLAGAQINEQFF. DNA for the CDR3: TGTGCCAGCAGTTTAAGGCTAGCGGGGGCCCAAATCAATGAGCAGTTCTTC. The chain has TRBV12-3 or TRBV12-4 and TRBJ2-1; TRBD2 matches 10 bases. Losses at the gene ends were 2 bases for V and 6 bases for J; bases not matched to a gene: 10. The CDR3 consists of 17 residues.

A word on this clonotype: Since no conserved phenylalanine or tryptophan closes the CDR3, a read error is the likely cause. The DNA is left out, because the CDR3 cannot be placed on it with certainty; the CDR3 is given as TCRdb lists it. The chain employs TRBV12-3 or TRBV12-4 and TRBJ2-1; TRBD2 reflects the table's D call only, with no check against the DNA. The CDR3 spans 11 amino acids, including both terminal residues. CDR3 region: CASSLATGPVV.

This chain connects TRBV7-4 to TRBJ2-7, with 7 bases aligning to TRBD2. This CDR3 comprises 15 residues. J lost 5 bases, V lost 8 bases, and 15 bases had no gene match. CDR1 is SGHVT and CDR2 is SQSDAQ in the germline V gene. In DNA, the CDR3 is TGTGCCAGCGGGCAATTCGGGGGAGGGCCACACGAGCAGTACTTC. Amino acid sequence: CASGQFGGGPHEQYF.

This clonotype was observed at least ten times. The J gene is TRBJ2-3, the V gene TRBV12-3 or TRBV12-4, with no clear D. The CDR3 is 14 amino acids. V shed 2 bases and J shed 0 bases, with 6 bases lying between them. The DNA for the CDR3 is TGTGCCAGCAGTTTATGGGCTAGCACAGATACGCAGTATTTT. This translates into CASSLWASTDTQYF.

This clonotype has a handful of counts. The V call is TRBV6-2 or TRBV6-3, the J call TRBJ2-7; D not certain. The CDR3 covers 15 residues. Trimming took off 5 bases at V and 0 bases at J, with 14 bases between the two ends. Germline-derived CDR1 and CDR2 are MNHEY and SVGEGT. The CDR3 sequence is CASSNPGRISYEQYF. CDR3 nucleotide sequence: TGTGCCAGCAGTAACCCCGGACGGATCTCCTACGAGCAGTACTTC.

The sample holds one count of this clonotype. The chain is built from TRBV10-2 and TRBJ2-7; perhaps TRBD1 as D (5 bases). Germline V lookup: CDR1 WSHSY, CDR2 SAAADI. This CDR3 is built from 13 residues. V gave up 4 bases and J gave up 7 bases, with 14 bases separating them. This CDR3 is CASSVLGLWEQYF. The CDR3, as DNA: TGCGCCAGCAGTGTCTTGGGGCTGTGGGAGCAGTACTTC.

Note on this clonotype: One base away lies a much larger clone, so this may be a sequencing read error. The gene calls are TRBV19 and TRBJ1-1; perhaps TRBD1 as D (6 bases). V shed 11 bases and J shed 4 bases, with 23 bases lying between them. Germline values: CDR1 LNHDA, CDR2 SQIVND (reference sequence). CDR3 length equals 15 residues. The CDR3 nucleotides are TGTGCCTGTGTCGCCTCGGACAGCCGAGGCACTGAAGCTTTCTTT. Protein sequence: CACVASDSRGTEAFF.

The chain uses TRBV10-3 and TRBJ1-1, with 7 bases matching TRBD1. V trimming: 3 bases; J trimming: 5 bases; junction bases outside the gene matches: 3. This CDR3 is built from 13 residues. Germline CDR1 and CDR2: ENHRY and SYGVKD. The CDR3: CAISDRDSTEAFF. The CDR3 bases are TGTGCCATCAGTGACCGGGACAGTACTGAAGCTTTCTTT.

The chain combines TRBV10-3 with TRBJ2-1; 11 positions agree with TRBD2. V shed 3 bases, J shed 8 bases, and the junction held 9 bases outside the gene matches. The CDR3 has 16 residues. The germline CDR1 and CDR2 sequences are ENHRY and SYGVKD. The chain's CDR3 is CAISDTGTSGDYEQFF. The CDR3 region has the DNA TGTGCCATCAGTGACACCGGGACTAGCGGAGATTATGAGCAGTTCTTC.

The rearrangement joins TRBV12-3 or TRBV12-4 to TRBJ1-4, with TRBD1 matching over 9 bases. The CDR3 extends over 15 amino acids. J gave up 8 bases and V 6 bases, and 10 bases lay outside the gene matches. CDR3 region: CASSPFDRGGEKLFF. The CDR3 DNA sequence: TGTGCCAGCAGCCCCTTTGACAGGGGGGGCGAAAAACTGTTTTTT.

V and J are TRBV10-3 and TRBJ2-3; tentatively, D is TRBD1 or TRBD2 (5 bases each). This CDR3 has 16 residues. Germline assignment: CDR1 ENHRY and CDR2 SYGVKD. V was pared by 7 bases and J by 7 bases, with 24 bases between. CDR3 DNA sequence: TGTGCCATCACGACCGGGGCAACCCCCCACACTCATACGCAGTATTTT. It specifies CAITTGATPHTHTQYF.

The rearrangement uses TRBV7-9 and TRBJ2-1; TRBD2 agrees at 7 bases. Per the germline V gene, CDR1 is SEHNR and CDR2 is FQNEAQ (reference sequence). V shed 8 bases and J 5 bases; nucleotides not matched to a gene: 12. The CDR3 loop spans 15 amino acids. The CDR3 is CASLAGVLVNNEQFF. The CDR3 region has the DNA TGTGCCAGCTTGGCGGGAGTTTTGGTGAACAATGAGCAGTTCTTC. Variable domain in full (rest from reference TRBV7-9 and TRBJ2-1): DTGVSQNPRHKITKRGQNVTFRCDPISEHNRLYWYRQTLGQGPEFLTYFQNEAQLEKSRLLSDRFSAERPKGSFSTLEIQRTEQGDSAMYLCASLAGVLVNNEQFFGPGTRLTVL.

This clonotype was observed a few times. V usage is TRBV18 and J usage is TRBJ2-7, with D perhaps TRBD2 (6 bases). Germline CDR1 KGHSH, CDR2 LQKENI. The CDR3 has 14 amino acids. Trimming cost V 0 bases and J 3 bases, with 9 bases left between them. The CDR3 spells CASSPPTGDYEQYF. The DNA for the CDR3 is TGTGCCAGCTCACCACCGACGGGAGACTACGAGCAGTACTTC.

The table lists this clonotype with a few counts. DNA for the CDR3: TGCAGTGCGGGACAGGGGGCGGGCTACGAGCAGTACTTC. It yields the protein CSAGQGAGYEQYF. V and J are TRBV20-1 and TRBJ2-7; TRBD1 aligns across 12 bases. CDR1 is DFQATT and CDR2 is SNEGSKA in the germline V gene (reference sequence). V lost 6 bases to trimming and J lost 3 bases; unmatched junction nucleotides: 3. This CDR3 spans 13 amino acids.

This clonotype was found a few times. This chain uses TRBV20-1 with TRBJ2-3; the match to TRBD2 covers 10 bases. Germline CDR1 DFQATT, CDR2 SNEGSKA (reference sequence). V shed 4 bases, J shed 8 bases, and the junction held 6 bases outside the gene matches. The CDR3 covers 13 residues. As DNA, the CDR3 is TGCAGTGCTACCAGCGGGAGGGCCAGTACGCAGTATTTT. The encoded protein is CSATSGRASTQYF.

The V call is TRBV27, the J call TRBJ2-2; D is uncertain. Trimming stripped 8 bases from V and 9 bases from J, with 16 bases between. Germline assignment: CDR1 MNHEY and CDR2 SMNVEV (reference sequence). The CDR3 runs 13 residues. In nucleotides, the CDR3 is TGTGCCAGCTCCCAAGGAGAGGCTCGGGAGCTGTTTTTT. This codes for CASSQGEARELFF.

This clonotype showed up many times. The gene calls are TRBV7-2 and TRBJ1-1, with D hard to call. There are 14 residues in the CDR3. The V gene lost 1 base and the J gene lost 3 bases, with 9 bases spanning the gap. Germline CDR1 reads SGHTA; CDR2 reads FQGNSA. CDR3 in DNA: TGTGCCAGCAGCTTAGAGTGGCAGTACACTGAAGCTTTCTTT. It encodes CASSLEWQYTEAFF. The whole variable domain, remainder taken from reference TRBV7-2 and TRBJ1-1, is GAGVSQSPSNKVTEKGKDVELRCDPISGHTALYWYRQSLGQGLEFLIYFQGNSAPDKSGLPSDRFSAERTGGSVSTLTIQRTQQEDSAVYLCASSLEWQYTEAFFGQGTRLTVV.

The rearrangement joins TRBV7-9 to TRBJ2-5; TRBD2 agrees at 14 bases. CDR1 SEHNR and CDR2 FQNEAQ come from the germline V gene (reference sequence). The CDR3 runs to 17 residues. The junction had 4 bases not matched to a gene; V was cut back by 1 base and J by 3 bases. The CDR3 nucleotides are TGTGCCAGCAGCTTAGACCCGGGACTAGCGGGAGAAGAGACCCAGTACTTC. Its translation is CASSLDPGLAGEETQYF. The variable domain in full, completed from reference TRBV7-9 and TRBJ2-5, reads DTGVSQNPRHKITKRGQNVTFRCDPISEHNRLYWYRQTLGQGPEFLTYFQNEAQLEKSRLLSDRFSAERPKGSFSTLEIQRTEQGDSAMYLCASSLDPGLAGEETQYFGPGTRLLVL.

This clonotype was recorded many times. V and J are TRBV7-6 and TRBJ2-1; TRBD2 matches 7 bases. The V gene's germline CDR1 is SGHVS and CDR2 FNYEAQ. This CDR3 contains 15 residues. V dropped 1 base and J dropped 4; count of bases not matched to a gene: 4. The CDR3 protein is CASSLEPAGYNEQFF. Here the CDR3 DNA reads TGTGCCAGCAGCTTAGAGCCAGCGGGATACAATGAGCAGTTCTTC. Filled out from reference TRBV7-6 and TRBJ2-1, the complete variable domain reads GAGVSQSPRYKVTKRGQDVALRCDPISGHVSLYWYRQALGQGPEFLTYFNYEAQQDKSGLPNDRFSAERPEGSISTLTIQRTEQRDSAMYRCASSLEPAGYNEQFFGPGTRLTVL.

Only one count was recorded for this clonotype. The chain recombines TRBV15 with TRBJ2-6; D not certain. Trimming pared 4 bases from V and 3 bases from J, leaving 4 bases between. The CDR3 is 13 amino acids. Looked up from germline, CDR1 is LNHNV and CDR2 is YYDKDF (reference sequence). The CDR3 nucleotides read TGTGCCACCAGCACCGGTGGGGCCAACGTCCTGACTTTC. This encodes CATSTGGANVLTF.

This clonotype was picked up a small number of times. The chain employs TRBV7-9 and TRBJ2-1; possibly TRBD2 for D (7 bases). Germline V gene lookup returns CDR1 SEHNR and CDR2 FQNEAQ (reference sequence). V lost 5 bases and J lost 8, with 25 bases in between. The CDR3 has 17 amino acids. CDR3 sequence (DNA): TGTGCCAGCAGCAACCGTAGGGGGGGCCGTCCCGAGGATGAGCAGTTCTTC. Its protein is CASSNRRGGRPEDEQFF.

This clonotype was detected only a few times. The J gene is TRBJ2-3, the V gene TRBV7-9, with 11 positions matching TRBD2. Trimming took 5 bases from V and 3 from J; bases not matched to a gene: 7. The CDR3 consists of 16 residues. CDR1 is SEHNR and CDR2 is FQNEAQ in the germline V gene (reference sequence). The CDR3 nucleotides read TGTGCCAGCAGCGTTCGACTAGCGGGGTCGACAGATACGCAGTATTTT. Translating it yields CASSVRLAGSTDTQYF.